Below, 5 T cell receptor beta chains from the same sample are listed, as sequenced in a study of cytomegalovirus exposure and HLA in healthy donors. This PCR relied on a set of 60 Vbeta primers and 13 Jbeta primers. Measured with immunoSEQ multiplex PCR; TCRdb has only the in-frame clones, and not every one. Of around 190,000 clones listed, around 80% are singletons. Sample: PBMCs. The receptors were gathered from a woman in her 40s in good health and CMV-seronegative.

The V and J genes are TRBV5-4 and TRBJ2-5; the match to TRBD1 covers 10 bases. TRBJ2-7 matches the DNA end more closely, so the J call is doubtful. Germline CDR1 reads SGHNT; CDR2 reads YYREEE (reference sequence). This CDR3 is built from 16 residues. The CDR3 is CASSAIGQGDSYEQYF. The CDR3 coding sequence is TGTGCCAGCAGCGCAATAGGACAGGGGGATTCTTACGAGCAGTACTTC.

This chain joins TRBV27 and TRBJ2-7, with 8 bases lining up with TRBD1. The germline V gene encodes CDR1 MNHEY and CDR2 SMNVEV (reference sequence). Trimming at V came to 4 bases and at J to 1 base, leaving 9 bases not matched to a gene. The CDR3 has 16 amino acids. CDR3 sequence reads: CASSYGQGKASYEQYF. The DNA of the CDR3 is TGTGCCAGCAGTTATGGACAGGGTAAGGCTTCCTACGAGCAGTACTTC.

This clone was seen a single time. This chain joins TRBV19 and TRBJ2-2, with 8 bases identical to TRBD1. This CDR3 contains 15 residues. Trimming at V came to 8 bases and at J to 3 bases, leaving 8 bases not matched to a gene. Germline CDR1 is LNHDA and CDR2 is SQIVND (reference sequence). The CDR3 here is CASSTGTGDTGELFF. The CDR3 DNA reads as TGTGCCAGTTCAACCGGGACAGGAGACACCGGGGAGCTGTTTTTT.

The chain combines TRBV4-3 with TRBJ2-7, with 10 nucleotides matching TRBD1. The CDR3 consists of 15 residues. With 6 bases clipped from V and 5 bases from J, the junction kept 10 bases outside the gene matches. Germline assignment: CDR1 LGHNA and CDR2 YSLEER. In nucleotides, the CDR3 is TGCGCCAGCAGACCAGGGACAGGGGTTGGTGACGAGCAGTACTTC. It is translated as CASRPGTGVGDEQYF.

With respect to this clone: The sample has other DNA sequences that encode this CDR3 too. The genes are TRBV7-2 and TRBJ2-2; D is uncertain. CDR1 and CDR2 (germline): SGHTA, FQGNSA. With 2 bases removed from V and 3 bases from J, the gap between germline ends came to 7 bases. This CDR3 is 14 amino acids long. The CDR3 nucleotides read TGTGCCAGCAGCTTATACCGCGACACCGGGGAGCTGTTTTTT. Translation: CASSLYRDTGELFF.